Listed below are T cell receptor beta chains from one sample, sequenced in a study of T cells in Graves' hyperthyroidism and ophthalmopathy. Each CDR3 protein is one row after TCRdb ran MiXCR on the multiplex PCR reads. The repertoire holds fewer than 600,000 distinct CDR3 sequences, with 11% to 15% as singletons. Sequenced material: blood. The receptors shown here come from a woman aged 40 to 50 with Graves' hyperthyroidism. CDR3s include the opening cysteine and the closing phenylalanine or tryptophan. Each record gives: V gene, J gene, clone size, D gene, CDR3 protein, CDR3 DNA. A D gene is named only where the DNA matches it firmly. Only some rows state a clone size, as once, few, many or a class for expanded clones.

TRBV4-1,TRBJ1-4,.,.,CASSQRELNEKLFF,TGCGCCAGCAGCCAAAGGGAACTGAATGAAAAACTGTTTTTT
TRBV20-1,TRBJ2-1,many,TRBD2,CSAYTGTSGYNEQFF,TGCAGTGCCTATACCGGGACTAGCGGATACAATGAGCAGTTCTTC
TRBV7-9,TRBJ2-5,.,.,CASNPRGAQETQYF,TGTGCCAGCAACCCCAGGGGGGCCCAAGAGACCCAGTACTTC
TRBV7-2,TRBJ2-5,few,TRBD2,CASSSRTSGSLETQYF,TGTGCCAGCAGTTCACGGACTAGCGGGAGTTTAGAGACCCAGTACTTC
TRBV29-1,TRBJ2-5,.,.,CSVDTGYGETQYF,TGCAGCGTTGATACCGGGTACGGGGAGACCCAGTACTTC
TRBV10-3,TRBJ1-4,.,.,CAISETSITNEKLFF,TGTGCCATCAGCGAAACAAGCATTACTAATGAAAAACTGTTTTTT
TRBV3-1,TRBJ1-2,few,TRBD1,CASSHATGDYGYTF,TGTGCCAGCAGCCACGCGACAGGGGACTATGGCTACACCTTC
TRBV4-1,TRBJ1-1,.,TRBD1,CASSRLGQGNAKAFF,TGCGCCAGCAGCCGACTGGGACAGGGCAACGCTAAAGCTTTCTTT
TRBV7-8,TRBJ1-2,many,.,CASSFRLDGANYGYTF,TGTGCCAGCAGCTTTAGATTGGACGGGGCTAACTATGGCTACACCTTC
TRBV29-1,TRBJ2-3,.,TRBD2,CSVGVVGGGSTDTQYF,TGCAGCGTCGGGGTTGTGGGGGGAGGGTCCACAGATACGCAGTATTTT
TRBV5-1,TRBJ2-5,many,TRBD2,CASSLIAGPAGAETQYF,TGCGCCAGCAGCTTGATTGCGGGTCCAGCGGGAGCAGAGACCCAGTACTTC
TRBV6-4,TRBJ2-7,.,TRBD2,CASSDSFRLAGVVAGEQYF,TGTGCCAGCAGTGACTCGTTTCGGCTAGCGGGAGTCGTCGCAGGCGAGCAGTACTTC
TRBV25-1,TRBJ1-3,.,.,CASSDSSHGSGNTIYF,TGTGCCAGCAGTGATTCGTCCCACGGATCTGGAAACACCATATATTTT
TRBV28,TRBJ1-5,.,TRBD1,CASSPMGQGATQPQHF,TGTGCCAGCAGCCCCATGGGACAGGGGGCAACGCAGCCCCAGCATTTT
TRBV7-3,TRBJ2-7,many,TRBD2,CASRQRWTSRHEQYF,TGTGCCAGCAGACAAAGGTGGACTAGCCGCCACGAGCAGTACTTC
TRBV10-3,TRBJ2-3,many,TRBD1,CAISSGQDLDTQYF,TGTGCCATCAGTTCGGGACAGGACCTGGATACGCAGTATTTT
TRBV9,TRBJ2-3,many,.,CASSVGGTLGADTQYF,TGTGCCAGCAGCGTAGGTGGGACCCTGGGGGCAGATACGCAGTATTTT
TRBV7-7,TRBJ2-1,many,TRBD1,CASSLGQGDYNEQFF,TGTGCTAGCAGCTTAGGACAGGGAGATTACAATGAGCAGTTCTTC
TRBV7-9,TRBJ2-1,.,TRBD2,CASSFWGAGYNEQFF,TGTGCCAGCAGCTTCTGGGGAGCGGGGTACAATGAGCAGTTCTTC
TRBV6-2/TRBV6-3,TRBJ2-1,few,TRBD2,CASSYSRTSGMRYYNEQFF,TGTGCCAGCAGTTACTCAAGGACTAGCGGGATGCGATACTACAATGAGCAGTTCTTC
TRBV7-2,TRBJ2-2,many,TRBD2,CASSLRGLAPNTGELFF,TGTGCCAGCAGCTTACGGGGACTAGCGCCGAACACCGGGGAGCTGTTTTTT
TRBV7-9,TRBJ2-5,few,.,CASSFLGQQETQYF,TGTGCCAGCAGCTTTCTCGGACAGCAAGAGACCCAGTACTTC
TRBV12-5,TRBJ2-5,.,.,CASVMGSGRQETQYF,TGTGCTAGTGTGATGGGGAGCGGGCGGCAAGAGACCCAGTACTTC
TRBV12-3/TRBV12-4,TRBJ2-7,.,TRBD1,CASSSWRGQGSSYEQYF,TGTGCCAGCAGCTCCTGGCGGGGACAGGGCAGCTCCTACGAGCAGTACTTC
TRBV18,TRBJ2-7,.,.,CASSSTTGEQYF,TGTGCCAGCTCATCTACCACGGGCGAGCAGTACTTC
TRBV19,TRBJ1-1,.,.,CASSTRIGLNTEAFF,TGTGCCAGTAGTACCCGAATAGGACTGAACACTGAAGCTTTCTTT
TRBV29-1,TRBJ2-1,.,.,CSVTPGAYNEQFF,TGCAGCGTTACCCCGGGGGCCTACAATGAGCAGTTCTTC
TRBV3-1,TRBJ1-6,many,.,CASSYGPNNSPLHF,TGTGCCAGCAGCTACGGACCGAATAATTCACCCCTCCACTTT
TRBV29-1,TRBJ2-7,.,.,CSVQGTHEQYF,TGCAGCGTACAGGGTACCCACGAGCAGTACTTC
TRBV7-6,TRBJ1-1,few,.,CASSLPGPLAEAFF,TGTGCCAGCAGCTTACCCGGCCCTCTGGCTGAAGCTTTCTTT
TRBV7-2,TRBJ2-3,many,.,CASSSRSGTTDTQYF,TGTGCCAGCAGCTCGAGGAGCGGAACCACAGATACGCAGTATTTT
TRBV3-1,TRBJ2-7,many,TRBD2,CASSQFHPAGTSGPQKYF,TGTGCCAGCAGCCAATTCCACCCGGCCGGGACTAGCGGGCCCCAGAAGTACTTC
TRBV18,TRBJ2-7,many,.,CASSPLPTGAYEQYF,TGTGCCAGCTCACCCCTCCCGACAGGAGCCTACGAGCAGTACTTC
TRBV29-1,TRBJ1-1,.,.,CSAGTSEAFF,TGCAGCGCCGGGACATCCGAGGCTTTCTTT
TRBV27,TRBJ2-1,many,.,CASSLSIYNEQFF,TGTGCCAGCAGTTTAAGCATATACAATGAGCAGTTCTTC
TRBV10-2,TRBJ2-1,many,TRBD2,CASSDSGLAGGPLVNEQFF,TGCGCCAGCAGTGACTCCGGACTAGCGGGAGGGCCTCTAGTCAATGAGCAGTTCTTC
TRBV2,TRBJ1-2,many,.,CASSGDKIGGYTF,TGTGCCAGCAGTGGGGACAAGATTGGTGGCTACACCTTC
TRBV6-1,TRBJ1-1,.,TRBD1,CASSEFGGGTTEAFF,TGTGCCAGCAGTGAATTCGGAGGGGGCACCACTGAAGCTTTCTTT
TRBV5-1,TRBJ2-1,many,TRBD2,CASSSGTSGYSYNEQFF,TGCGCCAGCAGCAGTGGGACTAGCGGTTACTCCTACAATGAGCAGTTCTTC
TRBV5-5,TRBJ2-1,.,.,CASSLIGGPTYNEQFF,TGTGCCAGCAGCTTAATTGGGGGGCCTACATACAATGAGCAGTTCTTC
TRBV30,TRBJ2-3,many,.,CAWSDGSADTQYF,TGTGCCTGGAGTGACGGGAGCGCAGATACGCAGTATTTT